Described below is a single TCR beta chain sequence and its context. Its target antigen remains unknown. The junction and the germline gene differ at one end; a read error may be behind it. These data originate in a study of blood T cells in healthy people across ages (dated by TCRdb to the mid-2010s). Regarding the research as a whole: Template switching captured roughly one uniquely barcoded TCR beta cDNA molecule per two T cells in model experiments. Using deep sequencing normalized with unique cDNA molecular identifiers, the study measured how TCR beta repertoire diversity changes with age. The donors were divided into four age groups: young (average around 16 years), middle-aged (approximately 39), aged (around 59) and long-lived (82). For two donors (one aged 18 to 30 and one aged 80 or older), the study analyzed two additional independent replicas of 1 million unique cDNA reads from the same blood draw. Study-wide conclusions, independent of this receptor: Because the CMV infection status of the donors was unknown, age-related changes in expanded clonotypes may potentially have been confounded. Observed TCR beta diversity per million T cells fell roughly linearly with age, and a significant reduction was already apparent by age approximately 41. Since profiling was done on bulk unsorted PBMCs, naive and antigen-experienced compartments could not be conclusively compared. A strong correlation was found between observed TCR beta diversity and the percentage of naive T cells measured by flow cytometry. Estimates of total diversity based on one million sequenced T cells were considered lower bounds and underestimates. Compared with the aged group, the long-lived group had more naive CD4+ T cells, fewer expanded clones and increased TCR diversity, a pattern suggesting age selection.

The donors were about 40 Caucasian individuals from Russia, aged roughly 6 to 95 years, who were systemically healthy. Approximately 11 milliliters of peripheral blood were drawn from each donor into EDTA-treated Vacutainer tubes. Ficoll-Paque density-gradient centrifugation was used to isolate PBMCs, with at least 6.5 million per sample. Trizol reagent was used to extract total RNA from the PBMCs, yielding at least 6 micrograms per sample. For every donor, an aliquot of PBMCs went through flow cytometry to measure the percentages of naive CD45RAhigh/CD27high T cells. CDR1 is given as LGHDT and CDR2 as YNNKEL, both from the germline V gene (reference sequence). Its CDR3 holds 18 amino acids, cysteine through phenylalanine. Only the CDR3 part of the read is kept: 54 bases, read in frame from the first base. Library method: 5' RACE. TCRdb shows the sequencer as Illumina HiSeq 2500. The second PCR ran for roughly 7 to 12 cycles and used a J-beta primer mix along with a sample-barcoded 5' primer. A template-switch 5' adaptor carrying 12 random nucleotides introduced a unique molecular identifier onto each TCR beta cDNA molecule. Each sample yielded at least 2.5 million CDR3-containing paired-end reads. First-strand cDNA synthesis was performed from all RNA using the Mint cDNA synthesis kit, with priming by a TRBC-specific oligonucleotide. Following uracil-DNA glycosylase treatment, a first 18-cycle PCR with universal primers M1SS and BC2_uni_R was performed on all cDNA. Per the source publication's procedure: Normalization of each sample was performed by random selection of 1 million high-quality reads, each carrying a distinct molecular identifier. Instead of being binned into consensus sequences, reads that shared molecular identifiers were thrown out. CDR3 identification, clonotype clustering and error correction used MiTCR with a Q25 quality threshold and the strictest error-elimination algorithm. Lower-bound total TCR beta diversity was estimated with a nonparametric unseen species model using Euler transformation. TCRdb reprocessing: public reads trimmed at Q25 with fastp, clones called with MiXCR, in-frame beta chains kept. CDR3 protein duplicates are merged, each entry listing the most common genes and DNA. The V and J calls come from TCRdb's annotation, not from the publication. Within this sample are 900,000 to 950,000 distinct CDR3 sequences, with almost 30% of them counted one time only. Of the sample, about 10% is held by the ten largest clones.

The data were also submitted as part of a second study, on T cells of mothers and their children. As that second paper reports: Nine systemically healthy Caucasian individuals, comprising three mothers and their six children, were included as donors. cDNA synthesis used all of the extracted RNA, with roughly 1.5 ug of RNA in each 15 ul reaction. Sample barcodes and 2-4 random nucleotides were added via the M1S primer in the second PCR. Over 8 million TCR beta CDR3 reads came from each mother, compared with 2.5 million to 3.5 million reads from each child. Thymic selection shapes the output of TCR recombination in a similar way in related and unrelated pairs, and inherited differences have a minor effect. Normalized repertoire overlap in related mother-child pairs was always slightly higher than in unrelated mother-child pairs, but the difference was never significant. No persistent microchimeric T cell clones were found, with a detection sensitivity of roughly 100 clones per million clonotypes. To look for features that set related mother-child pairs apart from unrelated individuals, the researchers ran deep NGS to compare the TCR beta repertoires of mothers and children. The mean age was about 38 +/- 4 years for the mothers and approximately 11 +/- 4 years for the children. After adapter ligation with NEBNext reagents, the libraries were sequenced on Illumina HiSeq 2000 with 100+100 nt paired-end reads. Mother and child libraries were prepared a month apart and sequenced in separate runs to prevent cross-contamination. Between 500,000 and 2,000,000 distinct TCR beta clonotypes were identified per donor. Naive TCR beta clonotypes were estimated from low-frequency clonotypes matched to each donor's FACS-determined naive share, without sorting.

Material for sequencing was blood. Here the chain combines TRBV3-1 and TRBJ2-5; no D gene is confidently identified. This sequence originates from a middle-aged woman in good health. The CDR3 reads as follows: CASSGTSTLRSPQETRYF. The bases are TGTGCCAGCAGCGGCACAAGTACCCTTCGTAGCCCCCAAGAGACCCGGTACTTC.